This section outlines one TCR beta chain sequence together with its context. Its antigen is currently unknown. TCRdb reanalysed the 5' RACE reads using MiXCR and keeps one entry per CDR3 protein. Of about 310,000 distinct CDR3 sequences in the sample, around 15% were seen once. This sample was included in a study of T-cell memory formation after mild COVID-19. Whole-study findings and limits: Chiefly within CM and EM were the contracting CD4+ clones; CD8+ ones were within EMRA. The authors left the SARS-CoV-2 specificity of second-wave clones peaking on day 37 unconfirmed. Clones that got smaller from day 15 to 85 had even CD4/CD8, while clones growing later tipped toward CD4+.

CDR1 is ENHRY and CDR2 is SYGVKD in the germline V gene. V dropped 11 bases and J dropped 4 bases, with 14 bases sitting between them. The CDR3 has 12 residues. The V gene is TRBV10-3, the J gene TRBJ2-5; possible D gene TRBD1, 5 bases. The sample comprised PBMCs or a T cell subset sorted from them (not recorded which). The receptor comes from a young man who had mild COVID-19 (a few samples of this study predate the infection). Cell type and time point are not known. DNA for the CDR3: TGTGCCGTTGGGGCTAGGCGAGAGACCCAGTACTTC. This sequence encodes CAVGARRETQYF.